This T cell receptor (beta chain) is drawn from a study of blood T cell repertoires in COVID-19. Produced via immunoSEQ multiplex PCR; TCRdb's table is partial and in-frame only. The sample yields 85,000 to 100,000 clones, about four fifths seen once. V was pared by 5 bases and J by 2 bases, with 13 bases between. The CDR3 contains 15 residues. Germline V gene sequence: CDR1 SGHAT, CDR2 FQNNGV. The TCR originated in a woman over 75 with active or convalescent COVID-19. The J gene is TRBJ1-5, the V gene TRBV11-2, with a possible D match to TRBD1 (5 bases). Input material: peripheral blood. CDR3 in amino acids: CASSPGGNGNQPQHF. Written as DNA, the CDR3 is TGTGCCAGCAGCCCCGGGGGTAACGGCAATCAGCCCCAGCATTTT.